This T cell receptor beta chain originates from a study of blood T cell repertoires in COVID-19. Study-level background: Donors in the United States, Italy and Spain gave samples during acute or convalescent COVID-19. The cDNA or gDNA used as material had been derived from T cells, B-cell-depleted T cells, or PBMCs.

This clone was detected only once. In the study's own analysis: Quantification of nucleated cells was approximated via reference gene primer amplification. Repertoires were generated with immunoSEQ multiplex PCR, while TCRdb's copy carries only in-frame clones and drops some. The DNA was the basis for D and trimming; V, J and clone size are from that table. The sample has approximately 67,000 clones, roughly nine tenths seen once. CDR1 is MNHNY, CDR2 SVGAGI, per germline (reference sequence). The CDR3 loop spans 17 amino acids. J lost 1 base, V lost 7 bases, and 7 bases had no gene match. J is TRBJ2-2 and V is TRBV6-6; TRBD2 matches 12 bases. This sequence was found in a human donor in a cohort sampled during active COVID-19. Input material: peripheral blood. CDR3 protein: CASTRLAGVGNTGELFF. The CDR3 DNA follows: TGTGCCAGCACTCGACTAGCGGGAGTCGGGAACACCGGGGAGCTGTTTTTT.